This T cell receptor (beta chain) was observed in a study of blood T cell repertoires in COVID-19. Sequencing used immunoSEQ multiplex PCR; TCRdb keeps in-frame clones, though not all of them. The sample consists of over 120,000 clones, approximately 88% of them appearing once. The CDR3 extends over 15 amino acids. The V gene's germline CDR1 is SGHRS and CDR2 YFSETQ. V lost 4 bases to trimming and J lost 6 bases; unmatched junction nucleotides: 7. The sequence derives from a woman aged 45 to 65 with acute or convalescent COVID-19. The V call is TRBV5-1, the J call TRBJ2-2; 9 positions match TRBD2. The sequencing input was peripheral blood. As DNA, the CDR3 is TGCGCCAGCAGCGGGACCGGGACTAGCTCCGGGGAGCTGTTTTTT. Translating it yields CASSGTGTSSGELFF.